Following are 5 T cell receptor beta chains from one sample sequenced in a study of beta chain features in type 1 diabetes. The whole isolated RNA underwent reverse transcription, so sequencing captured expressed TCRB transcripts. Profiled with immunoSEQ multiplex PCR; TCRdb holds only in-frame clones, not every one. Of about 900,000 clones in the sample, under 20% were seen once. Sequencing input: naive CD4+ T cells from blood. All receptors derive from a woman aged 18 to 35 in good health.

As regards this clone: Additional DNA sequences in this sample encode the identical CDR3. The CDR3 DNA is TGCAGCGTAACTTCTAACTATGGCTACACCTTC. Encoded protein: CSVTSNYGYTF. The V call is TRBV29-1, the J call TRBJ1-2; unclear D gene. The CDR3 is 11 amino acids. V lost 6 bases to trimming and J lost 0 bases, with 5 bases between them. Germline values: CDR1 SQVTM, CDR2 ANQGSEA.

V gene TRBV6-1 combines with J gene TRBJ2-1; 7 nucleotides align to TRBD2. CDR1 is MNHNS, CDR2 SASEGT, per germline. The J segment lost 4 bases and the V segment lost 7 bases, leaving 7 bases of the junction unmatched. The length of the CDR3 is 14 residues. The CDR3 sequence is CASIGLGPYNEQFF. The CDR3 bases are TGTGCCAGCATAGGACTAGGCCCTTACAATGAGCAGTTCTTC.

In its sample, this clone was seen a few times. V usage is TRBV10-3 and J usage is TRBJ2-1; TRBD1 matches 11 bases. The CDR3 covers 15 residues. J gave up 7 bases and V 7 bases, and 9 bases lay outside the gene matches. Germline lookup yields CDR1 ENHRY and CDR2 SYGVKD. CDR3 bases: TGTGCCATCAAAACCGGGACAGGGGGACGGAATGAGCAGTTCTTC. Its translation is CAIKTGTGGRNEQFF.

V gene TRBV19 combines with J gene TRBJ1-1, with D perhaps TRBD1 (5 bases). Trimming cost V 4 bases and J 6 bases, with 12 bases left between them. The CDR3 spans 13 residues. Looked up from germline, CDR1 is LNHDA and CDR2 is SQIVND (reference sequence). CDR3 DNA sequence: TGTGCCAGTAGTAGGCAGGGCGCCGCTGAAGCTTTCTTT. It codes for CASSRQGAAEAFF.

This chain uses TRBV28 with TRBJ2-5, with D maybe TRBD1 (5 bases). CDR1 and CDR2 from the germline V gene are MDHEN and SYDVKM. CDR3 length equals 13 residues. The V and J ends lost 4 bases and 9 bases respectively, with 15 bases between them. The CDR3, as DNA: TGTGCCAGCAGTTACACGATACCCAGGGCCCAGTACTTC. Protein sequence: CASSYTIPRAQYF.